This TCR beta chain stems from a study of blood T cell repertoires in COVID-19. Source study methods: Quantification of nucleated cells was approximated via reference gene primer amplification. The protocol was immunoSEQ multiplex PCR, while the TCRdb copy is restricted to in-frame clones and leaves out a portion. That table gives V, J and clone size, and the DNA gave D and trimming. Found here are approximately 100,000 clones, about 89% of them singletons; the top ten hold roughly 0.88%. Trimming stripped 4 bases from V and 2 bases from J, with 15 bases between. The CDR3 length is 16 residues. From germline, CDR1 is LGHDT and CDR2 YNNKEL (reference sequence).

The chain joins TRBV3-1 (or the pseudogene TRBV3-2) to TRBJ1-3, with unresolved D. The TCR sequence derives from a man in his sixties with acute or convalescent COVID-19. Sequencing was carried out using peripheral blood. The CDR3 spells CASSPRTGSPGNTIYF. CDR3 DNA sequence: TGTGCCAGCAGCCCCCGGACTGGATCGCCTGGAAACACCATATATTTT.